One and the same sample provided the 22 T cell receptor beta chains below, sequenced in a study of blood T cells in healthy people across ages. Then a second PCR, running roughly 7 to 11 cycles, was carried out with a sample-barcoded 5' primer and a J-beta primer mix. TCRdb reprocessed the 5' RACE reads via MiXCR and lists one record per CDR3 protein. The sample includes 760,000 or so distinct CDR3 sequences, 25% seen only once; the top ten take 9.4%. These same records also appear under a second study, on T cells of mothers and their children.

The specimen was blood. These receptors were collected from a boy younger than 18 in good health.

Points on this clonotype: A junction boundary mismatches the germline segment, possibly from a read error. V gene TRBV2 combines with J gene TRBJ1-5; D is undetermined. The germline gives CDR1 SNHLY, CDR2 FYNNEI. The CDR3 contains 17 residues. The CDR3 DNA reads as TGTGCCAGCGGTGAAGGTATCGGGAACCTTAGCAATCAGCCCCAGCATTTT. Encoded protein: CASGEGIGNLSNQPQHF. Full variable domain (remainder filled in from reference TRBV2 and TRBJ1-5): EPEVTQTPSHQVTQMGQEVILRCVPISNHLYFYWYRQILGQKVEFLVSFYNNEISEKSEIFDDQFSVERPDGSNFTLKIRSTKLEDSAMYFCASGEGIGNLSNQPQHFGDGTRLSIL.

The chain couples TRBV6-5 to TRBJ2-7, with D uncertain. V dropped 4 bases and J dropped 3 bases, with 13 bases sitting between them. The CDR3 extends over 14 amino acids. Germline V gives CDR1 MNHEY, CDR2 SVGAGI. CDR3 in amino acids: CASSFGVSLYEQYF. The CDR3 bases are TGTGCCAGCAGTTTTGGGGTGTCCCTCTACGAGCAGTACTTC.

This clonotype turned up a few times. This chain links TRBV7-6 with TRBJ2-7; unclear D gene. Trimming took 1 base from V and 3 from J, leaving 7 bases between them. The CDR3 has 13 residues. CDR1 and CDR2 from the germline V gene are SGHVS and FNYEAQ. The CDR3 DNA sequence: TGTGCCAGCAGCTTAGAAGTCATCTACGAGCAGTACTTC. Its protein product is CASSLEVIYEQYF.

In DNA form, the CDR3 reads TGTGCCAGCAGCACTGACACAACAGTCACCTATAATTCACCCCTCCACTTT. It specifies CASSTDTTVTYNSPLHF. V usage is TRBV9 and J usage is TRBJ1-6; D gene unclear. V lost 4 bases and J 2 bases, leaving 16 bases between the germline ends. The V gene's germline CDR1 is SGDLS and CDR2 YYNGEE. The CDR3 spans 17 residues.

The CDR3 spells CASSLEFGGRETQYF. CDR3 nucleotide sequence: TGCGCCAGCAGCTTGGAATTTGGGGGAAGAGAGACCCAGTACTTC. V is TRBV5-1 and J is TRBJ2-5, with D possibly being TRBD1 or TRBD2 (5 bases each). The CDR3 consists of 15 residues. Germline assignment: CDR1 SGHRS and CDR2 YFSETQ. The V end was cut by 0 bases, the J end by 4 bases, with 13 bases between.

In its sample, this clonotype was seen a few times. The chain recombines TRBV6-1 with TRBJ1-1, with 7 nucleotides matching TRBD1. This CDR3 has 15 residues. Per the germline V gene, CDR1 is MNHNS and CDR2 is SASEGT. The ends lost 7 bases at V and 5 bases at J; junction bases unmatched: 13. The DNA of the CDR3 is TGTGCCAGCAATAACAGGGGACGGGGGTGGACTGAAGCTTTCTTT. Translating gives CASNNRGRGWTEAFF.

CDR3 nucleotide sequence: TGTGCCAGCAGCACGGGACAGGGGGCCGGGACCCAGTACTTC. It encodes CASSTGQGAGTQYF. The chain combines TRBV6-2 or TRBV6-3 with TRBJ2-5, with 12 bases lining up with TRBD1. This CDR3 comprises 14 residues. Per the germline V gene, CDR1 is MNHEY and CDR2 is SVGEGT. V gave up 6 bases and J gave up 7 bases; unmatched junction bases: 6.

The genes are TRBV4-3 and TRBJ1-6, with 8 bases lining up with TRBD1. CDR3 length: 17 amino acids. V gave up 0 bases and J gave up 15 bases; unmatched junction bases: 16. Germline loops: CDR1 LGHNA, CDR2 YSLEER. The CDR3 DNA reads TGCGCCAGCAGCCAAGACGGTGTAGGGACAGGACCCTTGGGCCTCCACTTT. Its translation is CASSQDGVGTGPLGLHF.

This clonotype was picked up a small number of times. This chain links TRBV6-2 or TRBV6-3 with TRBJ2-3; 10 nucleotides align to TRBD1. This CDR3 contains 13 residues. V shed 10 bases and J 7 bases; nucleotides not matched to a gene: 8. Germline-derived CDR1 and CDR2 are MNHEY and SVGEGT. In DNA, the CDR3 is TGTGCCACCCCAGGGACAGGGGAACATACGCAGTATTTT. It encodes CATPGTGEHTQYF.

The chain links TRBV4-2 to TRBJ2-1, with D possibly being TRBD2 (6 bases). Germline lookup yields CDR1 LGHNA and CDR2 YNFKEQ. The CDR3 totals 13 residues. The germline V and J ends were trimmed by 10 bases and 6 bases, with 16 bases remaining between them. The CDR3: CATRGLASNEQFF. Written as DNA, the CDR3 is TGTGCCACCCGGGGTCTAGCGTCCAATGAGCAGTTCTTC.

The chain carries TRBV12-3 or TRBV12-4 and TRBJ1-4; D is ambiguous. The CDR3 is made up of 14 amino acids. Trimming stripped 3 bases from V and 4 bases from J, with 9 bases between. CDR3 coding DNA: TGTGCCAGCAGTTTTGCTGAGGATAATGAAAAACTGTTTTTT. Encoded protein: CASSFAEDNEKLFF.

The chain carries TRBV29-1 and TRBJ1-4; 8 bases align to TRBD1. The length of the CDR3 is 14 residues. Germline CDR1 SQVTM, CDR2 ANQGSEA. V dropped 2 bases and J dropped 8; count of bases not matched to a gene: 7. Written as DNA, the CDR3 is TGCAGCGTTGAAAGTGGGACAGGCTTAGAAAAACTGTTTTTT. Its protein is CSVESGTGLEKLFF.

This clonotype was counted between two and nine times. The J gene is TRBJ1-1, the V gene TRBV2; D ambiguous. Per the germline V gene, CDR1 is SNHLY and CDR2 is FYNNEI. V lost 7 bases to trimming and J lost 1 base, with 13 bases between them. The CDR3 sequence is 14 residues long. CDR3 sequence: CASTGLKTNTEAFF. CDR3 coding DNA: TGTGCCAGCACGGGTCTGAAAACGAACACTGAAGCTTTCTTT.

This chain connects TRBV2 to TRBJ2-2; possible D gene TRBD2, 6 bases. V lost 10 bases, J lost 4 bases, and 13 bases lay in between. Germline-derived CDR1 and CDR2 are SNHLY and FYNNEI. CDR3 size: 13 residues. CDR3 amino acids: CATRLGFTGELFF. CDR3 nucleotides: TGTGCCACTAGACTAGGTTTCACCGGGGAGCTGTTTTTT.

In nucleotides, the CDR3 is TGTGCCAGCAGCTTAGGTGCGCTAGCGGGGGGCCAAGAGACCCAGTACTTC. This sequence encodes CASSLGALAGGQETQYF. This rearrangement joins TRBV7-9 to TRBJ2-5; 11 bases are shared with TRBD2. The CDR3 runs 17 residues. With 1 base clipped from V and 1 base from J, the junction kept 5 bases outside the gene matches. Germline lookup yields CDR1 SEHNR and CDR2 FQNEAQ (reference sequence).

V is TRBV7-2 and J is TRBJ2-7, with D possibly called TRBD1 or TRBD2 (5 bases each). This CDR3 is built from 14 residues. With 2 bases removed from V and 1 base from J, the gap between germline ends came to 9 bases. The germline CDR1 and CDR2 sequences are SGHTA and FQGNSA. The CDR3 protein is CASSLIEGSYEQYF. CDR3 nucleotides: TGTGCCAGCAGCTTAATCGAGGGGTCCTACGAGCAGTACTTC.

This clonotype occurred a few times. The J gene is TRBJ2-1, the V gene TRBV19; 8 nucleotides agree with TRBD1. This CDR3 spans 16 amino acids. Germline CDR1 and CDR2: LNHDA and SQIVND (reference sequence). V gave up 1 base and J gave up 3 bases; unmatched junction bases: 5. Here the CDR3 DNA reads TGTGCCAGTAGTATAGGAGGGGACAGGCTCTACAATGAGCAGTTCTTC. Its protein product is CASSIGGDRLYNEQFF.

In DNA form, the CDR3 reads TGTGCCAGCTCTGTTAAGATAAGAGAGACCCAGTACTTC. Encoded protein: CASSVKIRETQYF. This rearrangement joins TRBV7-2 to TRBJ2-5; D is uncertain. Germline V lookup: CDR1 SGHTA, CDR2 FQGNSA. This CDR3 spans 13 amino acids. V was clipped by 8 bases and J by 4 bases, with 14 bases between them.

The rearrangement uses TRBV4-2 and TRBJ2-5, with 7 bases identical to TRBD2. With 1 base clipped from V and 7 bases from J, the junction kept 6 bases outside the gene matches. This CDR3 contains 14 residues. CDR1 LGHNA and CDR2 YNFKEQ come from the germline V gene. The CDR3 protein is CASSQVEREGTQYF. CDR3 DNA: TGTGCCAGCAGCCAAGTAGAGCGGGAAGGGACCCAGTACTTC.

This clonotype was seen more than once but under ten times. The gene calls are TRBV7-9 and TRBJ1-2; 9 bases align to TRBD1. V was pared by 1 base and J by 6 bases, with 6 bases of the junction left unmatched. Germline assignment: CDR1 SEHNR and CDR2 FQNEAQ (reference sequence). This CDR3 contains 15 residues. CDR3 sequence (DNA): TGTGCCAGCAGCTTAGTCGGACAGGGGAGAAATGGCTACACCTTC. The encoded protein is CASSLVGQGRNGYTF. The variable domain in full, completed from reference TRBV7-9 and TRBJ1-2, reads DTGVSQNPRHKITKRGQNVTFRCDPISEHNRLYWYRQTLGQGPEFLTYFQNEAQLEKSRLLSDRFSAERPKGSFSTLEIQRTEQGDSAMYLCASSLVGQGRNGYTFGSGTRLTVV.

This clonotype was picked up a small number of times. V and J are TRBV27 and TRBJ2-4; the D gene could be TRBD1 or TRBD2 (6 bases each). Trimming removed 3 bases from V and 5 bases from J, with 14 bases in between. This CDR3 is built from 15 residues. Per germline, CDR1 MNHEY and CDR2 SMNVEV (reference sequence). The CDR3: CASSFGGLGENIQYF. The DNA of the CDR3 is TGTGCCAGCAGTTTTGGGGGGCTGGGGGAAAACATTCAGTACTTC.

The rearrangement uses TRBV27 and TRBJ2-3, with D perhaps matching TRBD1 (5 bases). The CDR3 covers 15 residues. Trimming left V 5 bases short and J 6 bases short, with 18 bases between. Germline values: CDR1 MNHEY, CDR2 SMNVEV (reference sequence). CDR3 coding DNA: TGTGCCAGCAGTGGTAGGGCGGCCCACAGGGATACGCAGTATTTT. Translation: CASSGRAAHRDTQYF.